This record concerns one T cell receptor beta chain sequence. This sample is part of a study of T cell clones after liver transplantation. Trimming took 5 bases from V and 8 from J; bases not matched to a gene: 11. Looked up from germline, CDR1 is MNHEY and CDR2 is SMNVEV (reference sequence). This CDR3 is 14 amino acids long. Repertoires were generated with immunoSEQ multiplex PCR, while TCRdb's copy carries only in-frame clones and drops some. The data contain around 100,000 clones, roughly 80% of them singletons. The sequences come from CD4+ T cells from blood, collected around 48 months after liver transplant. The chain has TRBV27 and TRBJ1-2; 7 nucleotides line up with TRBD1. This clonotype originated in a human patient who received a liver transplant. Some T cells may possibly be graft donor cells. The CDR3 DNA is TGTGCCAGCAGTCCCCCCGACAGGGTGGGCGGCTACACCTTC. This encodes CASSPPDRVGGYTF.